This TCR beta chain derives from a study of regulatory and conventional T cells in RAG deficiency. Germline trimming cut 5 bases from V and 2 bases from J; bases unmatched to any gene: 10. Germline values: CDR1 SGHTA, CDR2 FQGNSA. This CDR3 is built from 16 residues. Blood CD4+ CD25-low CD127-high conventional T cells supplied the genomic DNA template. The protocol was immunoSEQ multiplex PCR, while the TCRdb copy is restricted to in-frame clones and leaves out a portion. The table lists about 50,000 clones, about nine tenths of them singletons. This sample also appeared in a second study, on regulatory T cells. From that report: Amplification used 52 TRBV primers and 13 TRBJ primers.

This receptor was taken from a human donor in good health. The genes are TRBV7-2 and TRBJ2-7, with TRBD2 matching over 9 bases. The sequencing input was CD4+ effector T cells sorted from blood. The CDR3 protein is CASSPRAGGLTYEQYF. The CDR3 DNA follows: TGTGCCAGCAGCCCGAGAGCGGGGGGCCTTACCTACGAGCAGTACTTC.